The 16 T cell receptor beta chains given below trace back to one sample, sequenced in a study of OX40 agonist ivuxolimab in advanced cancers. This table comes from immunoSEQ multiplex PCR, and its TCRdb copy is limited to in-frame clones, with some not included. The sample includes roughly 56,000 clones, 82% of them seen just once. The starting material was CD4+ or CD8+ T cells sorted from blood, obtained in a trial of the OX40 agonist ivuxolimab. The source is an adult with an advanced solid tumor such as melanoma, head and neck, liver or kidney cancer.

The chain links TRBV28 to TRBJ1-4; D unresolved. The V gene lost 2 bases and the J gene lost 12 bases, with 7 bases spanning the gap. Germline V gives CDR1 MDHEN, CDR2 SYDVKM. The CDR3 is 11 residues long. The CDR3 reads CASSLLAQLFF. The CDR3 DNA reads TGTGCCAGCAGTTTACTGGCTCAACTGTTTTTT.

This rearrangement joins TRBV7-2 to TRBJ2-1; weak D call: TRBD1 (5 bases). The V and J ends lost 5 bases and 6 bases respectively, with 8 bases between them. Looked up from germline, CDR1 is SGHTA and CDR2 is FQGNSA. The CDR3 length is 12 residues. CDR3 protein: CASSPGSNEQFF. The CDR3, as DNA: TGTGCCAGCAGCCCAGGGTCCAATGAGCAGTTCTTC.

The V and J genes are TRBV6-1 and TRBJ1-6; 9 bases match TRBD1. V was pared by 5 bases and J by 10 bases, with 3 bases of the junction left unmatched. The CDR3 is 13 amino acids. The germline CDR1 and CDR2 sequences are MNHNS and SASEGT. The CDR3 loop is CASSSDRGSPLHF. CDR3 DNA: TGTGCCAGCAGTTCGGACAGGGGATCACCCCTCCACTTT.

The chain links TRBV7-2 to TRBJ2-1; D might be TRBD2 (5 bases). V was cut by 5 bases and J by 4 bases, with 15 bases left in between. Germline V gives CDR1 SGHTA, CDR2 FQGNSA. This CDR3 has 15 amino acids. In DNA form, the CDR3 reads TGTGCCAGCAGCGTCCACCGACTAACTTACAATGAGCAGTTCTTC. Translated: CASSVHRLTYNEQFF. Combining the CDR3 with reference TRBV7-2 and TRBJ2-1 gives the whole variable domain GAGVSQSPSNKVTEKGKDVELRCDPISGHTALYWYRQSLGQGLEFLIYFQGNSAPDKSGLPSDRFSAERTGGSVSTLTIQRTQQEDSAVYLCASSVHRLTYNEQFFGPGTRLTVL.

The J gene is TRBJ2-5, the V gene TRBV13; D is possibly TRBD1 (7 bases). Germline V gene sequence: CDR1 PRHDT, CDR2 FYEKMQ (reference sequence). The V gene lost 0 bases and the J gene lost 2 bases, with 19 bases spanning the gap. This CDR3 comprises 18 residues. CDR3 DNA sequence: TGTGCCAGCAGCTTAGGGTCCCTCAAGACAGGGAGGCAAGAGACCCAGTACTTC. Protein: CASSLGSLKTGRQETQYF.

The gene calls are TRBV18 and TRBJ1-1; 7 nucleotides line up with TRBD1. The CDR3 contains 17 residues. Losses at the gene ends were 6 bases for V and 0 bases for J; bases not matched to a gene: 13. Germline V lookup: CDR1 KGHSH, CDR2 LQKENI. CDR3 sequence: CASSRPGTAGMNTEAFF. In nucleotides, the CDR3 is TGTGCCAGCTCTCGACCCGGGACAGCCGGCATGAACACTGAAGCTTTCTTT.

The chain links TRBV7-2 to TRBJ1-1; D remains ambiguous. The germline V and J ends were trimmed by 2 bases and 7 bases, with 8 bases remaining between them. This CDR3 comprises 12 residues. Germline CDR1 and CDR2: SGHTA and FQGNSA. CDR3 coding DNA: TGTGCCAGCAGCTTAACCCCCGGTGAAGCTTTCTTT. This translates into CASSLTPGEAFF.

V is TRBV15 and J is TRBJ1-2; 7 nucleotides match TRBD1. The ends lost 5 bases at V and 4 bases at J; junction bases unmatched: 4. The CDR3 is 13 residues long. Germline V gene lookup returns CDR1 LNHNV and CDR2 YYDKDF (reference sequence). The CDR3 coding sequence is TGTGCCACCAGCGGCGGGACAGTCTATGGCTACACCTTC. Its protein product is CATSGGTVYGYTF. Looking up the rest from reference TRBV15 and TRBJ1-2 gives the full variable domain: DAMVIQNPRYQVTQFGKPVTLSCSQTLNHNVMYWYQQKSSQAPKLLFHYYDKDFNNEADTPDNFQSRRPNTSFCFLDIRSPGLGDTAMYLCATSGGTVYGYTFGSGTRLTVV.

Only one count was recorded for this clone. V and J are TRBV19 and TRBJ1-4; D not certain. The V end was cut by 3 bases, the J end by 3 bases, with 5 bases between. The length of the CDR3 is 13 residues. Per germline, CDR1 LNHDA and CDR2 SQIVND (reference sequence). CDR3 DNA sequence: TGTGCCAGTAGTATGGGCCCTAATGAAAAACTGTTTTTT. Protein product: CASSMGPNEKLFF.

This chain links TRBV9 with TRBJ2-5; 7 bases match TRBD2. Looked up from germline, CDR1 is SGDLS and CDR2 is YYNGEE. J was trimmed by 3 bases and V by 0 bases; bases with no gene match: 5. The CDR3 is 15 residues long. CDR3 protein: CASSVVGLAEETQYF. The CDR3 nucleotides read TGTGCCAGCAGCGTAGTGGGGCTAGCGGAAGAGACCCAGTACTTC.

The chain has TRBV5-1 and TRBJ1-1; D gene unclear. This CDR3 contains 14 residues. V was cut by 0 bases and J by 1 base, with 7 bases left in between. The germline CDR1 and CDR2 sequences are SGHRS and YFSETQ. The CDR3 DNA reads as TGCGCCAGCAGCTTGGACCCCCGGAACACTGAAGCTTTCTTT. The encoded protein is CASSLDPRNTEAFF.

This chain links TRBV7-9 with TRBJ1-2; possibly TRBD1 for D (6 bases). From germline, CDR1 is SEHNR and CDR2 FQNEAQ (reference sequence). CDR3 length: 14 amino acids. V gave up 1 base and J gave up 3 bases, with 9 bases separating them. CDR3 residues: CASSLGSGDYGYTF. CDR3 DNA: TGTGCCAGCAGCTTAGGATCAGGGGACTATGGCTACACCTTC.

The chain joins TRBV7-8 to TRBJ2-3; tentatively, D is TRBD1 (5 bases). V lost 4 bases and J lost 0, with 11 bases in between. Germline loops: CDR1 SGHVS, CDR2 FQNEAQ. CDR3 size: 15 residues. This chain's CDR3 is CASSSGHPSTDTQYF. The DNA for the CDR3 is TGTGCCAGCAGCTCCGGACATCCTAGCACAGATACGCAGTATTTT. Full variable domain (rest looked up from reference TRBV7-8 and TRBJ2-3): GAGVSQSPRYKVAKRGQDVALRCDPISGHVSLFWYQQALGQGPEFLTYFQNEAQLDKSGLPSDRFFAERPEGSVSTLKIQRTQQEDSAVYLCASSSGHPSTDTQYFGPGTRLTVL.

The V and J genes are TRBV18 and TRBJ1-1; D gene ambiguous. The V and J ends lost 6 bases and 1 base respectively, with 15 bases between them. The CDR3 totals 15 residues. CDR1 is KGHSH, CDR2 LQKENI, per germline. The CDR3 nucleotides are TGTGCCAGCTCCCACTCATCCGGGGAGAACACTGAAGCTTTCTTT. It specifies CASSHSSGENTEAFF.

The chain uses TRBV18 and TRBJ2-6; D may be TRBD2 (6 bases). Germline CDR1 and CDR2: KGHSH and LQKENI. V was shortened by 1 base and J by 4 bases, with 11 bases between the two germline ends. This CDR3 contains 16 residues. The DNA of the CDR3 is TGTGCCAGCTCACCACTTGGGGGGACGGGGGCCAACGTCCTGACTTTC. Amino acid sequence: CASSPLGGTGANVLTF.

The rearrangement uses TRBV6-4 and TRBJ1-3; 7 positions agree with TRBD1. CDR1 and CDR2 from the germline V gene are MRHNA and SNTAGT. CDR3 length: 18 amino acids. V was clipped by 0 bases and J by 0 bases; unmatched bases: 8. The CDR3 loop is CASSDSKGQLFSGNTIYF. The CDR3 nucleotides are TGTGCCAGCAGTGACTCAAAGGGACAGCTTTTCTCTGGAAACACCATATATTTT.